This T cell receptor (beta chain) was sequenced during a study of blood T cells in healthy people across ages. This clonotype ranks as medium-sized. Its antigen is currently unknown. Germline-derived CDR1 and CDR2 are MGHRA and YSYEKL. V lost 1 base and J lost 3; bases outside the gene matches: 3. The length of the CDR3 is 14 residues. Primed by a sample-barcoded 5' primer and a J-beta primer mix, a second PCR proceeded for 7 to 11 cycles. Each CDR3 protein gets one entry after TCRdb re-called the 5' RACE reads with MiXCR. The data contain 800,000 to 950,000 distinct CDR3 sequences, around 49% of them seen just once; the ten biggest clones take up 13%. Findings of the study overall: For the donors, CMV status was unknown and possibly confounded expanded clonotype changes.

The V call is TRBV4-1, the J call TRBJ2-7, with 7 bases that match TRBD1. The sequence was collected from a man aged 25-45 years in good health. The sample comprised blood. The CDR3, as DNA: TGCGCCAGCAGCCAAGGGCAGGGGGACTACGAGCAGTACTTC. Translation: CASSQGQGDYEQYF.